The clone carrying this TCR beta chain has only a few counts. PBMCs were isolated at a quantity of at least 6.5 million per sample. These data belong to a study of blood T cells in healthy people across ages. A second roughly 7 to 11 cycle PCR used barcoded and J-beta primers. Every cDNA molecule bore a tag from a template-switch adaptor containing 12 random nucleotides. TCRdb itself ran the 5' RACE reads through MiXCR, one entry per CDR3 protein. This table has around 1.5 million distinct CDR3 sequences, around 35% appearing once. The CDR3 is 15 residues long. Per germline, CDR1 SGHVS and CDR2 FNYEAQ. V lost 1 base and J lost 0, with 10 bases in between.

V is TRBV7-6 and J is TRBJ2-7; the D gene is possibly TRBD1 (6 bases). The sample was blood. The receptor comes from a young woman in good health. Written as DNA, the CDR3 is TGTGCCAGCAGCTTAGTCTCGGACAGCTCCTACGAGCAGTACTTC. It encodes CASSLVSDSSYEQYF.